The sequence of this T cell receptor beta chain was determined in a study of technical replicates of blood from several donors. Assay: immunoSEQ multiplex PCR; the TCRdb copy retains only in-frame clones and omits some. The table has 80,000 to 95,000 clones, about 96% seen once. The CDR3 length is 11 residues. Trimming stripped 0 bases from V and 10 bases from J, with 7 bases between. Germline V gives CDR1 SGHDT, CDR2 YYEEEE. This clone appeared once. The chain has TRBV5-6 and TRBJ1-2; D is ambiguous. The source of this sequence is a human donor in good health. Sequencing used T cells isolated from PBMCs. The CDR3 protein is CASSLGGAYTF. The DNA of the CDR3 is TGTGCCAGCAGCTTGGGCGGTGCCTACACCTTC.